These T cell receptor beta chains were read from a single sample in a study of T cells in Graves' hyperthyroidism and ophthalmopathy. TCRdb independently ran MiXCR on the multiplex PCR reads; one entry per CDR3 protein. The sample carries 380,000 or so distinct CDR3 sequences, about 18% recorded once. Sequencing was performed on blood. Receptors were obtained from a woman aged 18-29 years with Graves' hyperthyroidism. Each CDR3 is given with its conserved first and last residue. D genes are given only for firm matches. Not every row has a clone size; where given, it reads once, few, many or a size class.

j_call	clone_size	d_call	v_call	cdr3_nt	cdr3_aa
TRBJ2-7	NA	NA	TRBV3-1	TGTGCCAGCAGCCCCGGGGGTAGCCACGAGCAGTACTTC	CASSPGGSHEQYF
TRBJ1-5	many	TRBD1	TRBV4-1	TGCGCCAGCAGCCAATGGACAGGGGGCGGTCAGCCCCAGCATTTT	CASSQWTGGGQPQHF
TRBJ2-2	many	TRBD2	TRBV6-2/TRBV6-3	TGTGCCAGCAGTTACCTGGGACTAGCGGGGGCGAACACCGGGGAGCTGTTTTTT	CASSYLGLAGANTGELFF
TRBJ2-7	NA	TRBD1	TRBV15	TGTGCCACCAGGAGGGACAGGGGATACGAGCAGTACTTC	CATRRDRGYEQYF
TRBJ2-6	NA	TRBD2	TRBV11-1	TGTGCCAGCAGCTCTCCAGTCCTAGCGGTACCTGGGGCCAACGTCCTGACTTTC	CASSSPVLAVPGANVLTF
TRBJ1-1	many	NA	TRBV20-1	TGCAGTGCTAGAGGTGGTAGTAACACTGAAGCTTTCTTT	CSARGGSNTEAFF
TRBJ2-4	few	NA	TRBV7-9	TGTGCCAGCAGCGCAGGGGTCGGCAAAAACATTCAGTACTTC	CASSAGVGKNIQYF
TRBJ1-5	many	NA	TRBV7-2	TGTGCCAGCGGCCAGCCCCAGCATTTT	CASGQPQHF
TRBJ2-5	many	NA	TRBV9	TGTGCCAGCAGCGTAGGAGGTTGGGTGGCTAGCCAAGAGACCCAGTACTTC	CASSVGGWVASQETQYF
TRBJ2-4	many	TRBD1	TRBV4-1	TGCGCCAGCCGCAGGGACAGTACCAAAAACATTCAGTACTTC	CASRRDSTKNIQYF
TRBJ1-6	many	TRBD1	TRBV7-6	TGTGCCAGCAGCTTTCGACAGGGGATCTATAATTCACCCCTCCACTTT	CASSFRQGIYNSPLHF
TRBJ2-2	many	TRBD2	TRBV6-1	TGTGCCACAGAGAAGACTAGCGGGGGGTTCGGCGGGGAGCTGTTTTTT	CATEKTSGGFGGELFF
TRBJ1-1	many	TRBD1	TRBV11-1	TGTGCCAGCAGCTGGGACAGGGGGAGCACTGAAGCTTTCTTT	CASSWDRGSTEAFF
TRBJ1-5	many	NA	TRBV28	TGTGCCAGCAGCCCTCTCGGGCAGGGCAATCAGCCCCAGCATTTT	CASSPLGQGNQPQHF
TRBJ1-5	many	NA	TRBV2	TGTGCCAGCCGACAGGAGCCCTATAGCAATCAGCCCCAGCATTTT	CASRQEPYSNQPQHF